This T cell receptor beta chain was sequenced for a study of blood T cells in healthy people across ages. V shed 6 bases, J shed 4 bases, and the junction held 12 bases outside the gene matches. Germline CDR1 DFQATT, CDR2 SNEGSKA (reference sequence). The CDR3 has 15 amino acids. Combining a sample-barcoded 5' primer with a J-beta primer mix, a second PCR ran for roughly 6 to 12 cycles. TCRdb processed the 5' RACE reads anew with MiXCR; each CDR3 protein has one entry. The repertoire includes more than 800,000 distinct CDR3 sequences, under 30% of them detected once, and around a sixth sits in the top ten. As for this clonotype: Its target is unknown.

Study-level points and caveats: Higher diversity and more naive CD4+ cells were features of long-lived donors, compared to aged donors. It was found that TCR beta diversity correlated strongly with the percentage of naive T cells.

Peripheral blood from each donor was collected in a volume of about 10 milliliters. The J gene is TRBJ2-3, the V gene TRBV20-1; TRBD2 matches at 8 bases. The receptor comes from a woman older than 75 in good health. The sequencing input was blood. The CDR3 sequence: CSAKELAGFPDTQYF. DNA for the CDR3: TGCAGTGCGAAGGAGCTAGCGGGCTTCCCAGATACGCAGTATTTT.